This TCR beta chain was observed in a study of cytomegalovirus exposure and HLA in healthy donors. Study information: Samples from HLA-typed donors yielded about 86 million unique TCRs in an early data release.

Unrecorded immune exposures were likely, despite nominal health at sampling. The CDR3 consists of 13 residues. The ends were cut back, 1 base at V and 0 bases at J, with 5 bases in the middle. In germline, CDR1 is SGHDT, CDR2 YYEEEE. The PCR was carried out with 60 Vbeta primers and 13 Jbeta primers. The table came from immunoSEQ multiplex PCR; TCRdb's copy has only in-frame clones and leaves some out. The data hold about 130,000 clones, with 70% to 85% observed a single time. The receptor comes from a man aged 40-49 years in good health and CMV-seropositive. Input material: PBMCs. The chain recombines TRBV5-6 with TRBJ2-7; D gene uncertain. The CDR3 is CASSLISSYEQYF. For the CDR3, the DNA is TGTGCCAGCAGCTTGATCAGCTCCTACGAGCAGTACTTC. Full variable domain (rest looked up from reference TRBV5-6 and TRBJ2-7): DAGVTQSPTHLIKTRGQQVTLRCSPKSGHDTVSWYQQALGQGPQFIFQYYEEEERQRGNFPDRFSGHQFPNYSSELNVNALLLGDSALYLCASSLISSYEQYFGPGTRLTVT.